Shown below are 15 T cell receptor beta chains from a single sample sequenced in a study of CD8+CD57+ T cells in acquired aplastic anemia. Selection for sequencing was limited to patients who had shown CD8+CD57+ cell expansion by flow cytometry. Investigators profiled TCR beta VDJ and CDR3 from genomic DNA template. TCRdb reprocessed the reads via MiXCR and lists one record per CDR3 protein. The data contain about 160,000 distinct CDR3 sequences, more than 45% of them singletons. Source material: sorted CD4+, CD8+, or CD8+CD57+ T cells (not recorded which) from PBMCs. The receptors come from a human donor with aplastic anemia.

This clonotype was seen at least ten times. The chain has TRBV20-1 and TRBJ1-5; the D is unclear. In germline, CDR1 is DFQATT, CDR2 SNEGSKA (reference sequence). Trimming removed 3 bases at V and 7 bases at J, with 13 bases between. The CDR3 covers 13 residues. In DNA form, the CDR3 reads TGCAGTGCTAGTAGAGAAGGCGGGCAGCCCCAGCATTTT. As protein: CSASREGGQPQHF.

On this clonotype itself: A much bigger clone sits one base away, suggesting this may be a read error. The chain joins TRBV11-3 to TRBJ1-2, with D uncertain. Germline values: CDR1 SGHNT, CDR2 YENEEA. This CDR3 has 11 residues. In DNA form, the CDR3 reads TGTGCCAGCAGCTTGGGGAAGGGCTGCACCTTC. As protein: CASSLGKGCTF.

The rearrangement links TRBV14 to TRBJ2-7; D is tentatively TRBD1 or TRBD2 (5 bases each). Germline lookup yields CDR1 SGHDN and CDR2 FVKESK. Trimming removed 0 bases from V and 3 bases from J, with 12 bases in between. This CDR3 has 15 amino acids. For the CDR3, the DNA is TGTGCCAGCAGCCAAGAGGGGCCAGGAGGCTACGAGCAGTACTTC. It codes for CASSQEGPGGYEQYF.

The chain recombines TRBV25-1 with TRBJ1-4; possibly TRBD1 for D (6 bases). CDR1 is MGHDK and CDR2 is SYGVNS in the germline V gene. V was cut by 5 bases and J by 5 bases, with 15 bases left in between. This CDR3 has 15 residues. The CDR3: CASSYRGGRNEKLFF. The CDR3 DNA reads TGTGCCAGCAGTTACCGAGGGGGTAGGAATGAAAAACTGTTTTTT.

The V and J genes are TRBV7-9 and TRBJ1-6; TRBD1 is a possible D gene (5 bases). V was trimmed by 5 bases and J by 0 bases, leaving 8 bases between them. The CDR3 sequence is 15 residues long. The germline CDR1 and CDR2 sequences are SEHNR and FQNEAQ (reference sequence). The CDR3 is CASSIDSSYNSPLHF. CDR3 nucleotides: TGTGCCAGCAGCATAGACAGCTCCTATAATTCACCCCTCCACTTT.

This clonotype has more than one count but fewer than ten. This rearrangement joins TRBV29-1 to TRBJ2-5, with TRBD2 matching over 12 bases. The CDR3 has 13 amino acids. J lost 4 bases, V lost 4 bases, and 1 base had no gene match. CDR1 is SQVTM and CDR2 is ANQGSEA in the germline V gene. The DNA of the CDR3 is TGCAGCGTTGTGGGACTAGCGGGAGAGACCCAGTACTTC. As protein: CSVVGLAGETQYF.

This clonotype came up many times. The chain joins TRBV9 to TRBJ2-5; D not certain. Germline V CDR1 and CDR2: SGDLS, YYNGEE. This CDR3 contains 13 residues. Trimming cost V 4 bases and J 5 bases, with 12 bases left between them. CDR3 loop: CASSSTLGETQYF. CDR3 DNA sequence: TGTGCCAGCAGCAGTACTTTGGGGGAGACCCAGTACTTC.

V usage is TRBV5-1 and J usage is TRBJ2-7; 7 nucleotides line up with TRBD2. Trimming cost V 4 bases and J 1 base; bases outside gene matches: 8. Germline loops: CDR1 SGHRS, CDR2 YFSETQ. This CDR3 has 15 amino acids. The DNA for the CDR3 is TGCGCCAGCAGCACTACTAGCGCGGGATCCTACGAGCAGTACTTC. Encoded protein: CASSTTSAGSYEQYF.

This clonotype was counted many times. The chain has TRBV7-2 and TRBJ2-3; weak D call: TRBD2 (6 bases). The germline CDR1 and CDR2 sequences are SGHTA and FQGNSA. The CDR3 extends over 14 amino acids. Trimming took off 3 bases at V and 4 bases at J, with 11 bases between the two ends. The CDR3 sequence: CASSFVRDSDTQYF. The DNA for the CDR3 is TGTGCCAGCAGCTTTGTGCGGGATTCAGATACGCAGTATTTT.

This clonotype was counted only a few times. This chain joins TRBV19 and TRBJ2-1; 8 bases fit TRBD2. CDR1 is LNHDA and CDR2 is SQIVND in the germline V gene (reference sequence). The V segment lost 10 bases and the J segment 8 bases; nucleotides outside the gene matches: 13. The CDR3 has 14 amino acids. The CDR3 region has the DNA TGTGCCACGGACGGGGTAGCGGGGAAGGATGAGCAGTTCTTC. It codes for CATDGVAGKDEQFF.

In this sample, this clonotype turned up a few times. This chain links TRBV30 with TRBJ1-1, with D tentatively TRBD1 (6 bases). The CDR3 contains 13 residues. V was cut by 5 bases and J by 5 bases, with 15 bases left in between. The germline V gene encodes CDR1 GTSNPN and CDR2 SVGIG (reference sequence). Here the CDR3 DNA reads TGTGCCTGGTCCCGGGGGCCAGGGACTGAAGCTTTCTTT. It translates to CAWSRGPGTEAFF.

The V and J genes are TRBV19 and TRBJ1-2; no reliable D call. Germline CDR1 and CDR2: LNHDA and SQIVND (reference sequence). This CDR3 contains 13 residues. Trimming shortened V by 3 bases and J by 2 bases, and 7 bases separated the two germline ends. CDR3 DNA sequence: TGTGCCAGTAGTATGGAGGGAAACTATGGCTACACCTTC. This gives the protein CASSMEGNYGYTF. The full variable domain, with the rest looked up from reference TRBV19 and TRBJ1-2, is DGGITQSPKYLFRKEGQNVTLSCEQNLNHDAMYWYRQDPGQGLRLIYYSQIVNDFQKGDIAEGYSVSREKKESFPLTVTSAQKNPTAFYLCASSMEGNYGYTFGSGTRLTVV.

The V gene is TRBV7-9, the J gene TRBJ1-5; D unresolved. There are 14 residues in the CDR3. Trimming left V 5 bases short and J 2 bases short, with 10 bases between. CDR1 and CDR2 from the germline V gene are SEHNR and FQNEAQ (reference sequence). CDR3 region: CASSLTYGNQPQHF. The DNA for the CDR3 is TGTGCCAGCAGCCTAACCTACGGCAATCAGCCCCAGCATTTT.

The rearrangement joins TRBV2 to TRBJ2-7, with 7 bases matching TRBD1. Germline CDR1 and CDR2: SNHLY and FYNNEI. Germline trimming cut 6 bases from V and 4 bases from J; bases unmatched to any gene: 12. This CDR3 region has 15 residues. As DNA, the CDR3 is TGTGCCAGCAGCAAATCCCGGGACAGCCATTACGAGCAGTACTTC. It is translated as CASSKSRDSHYEQYF.

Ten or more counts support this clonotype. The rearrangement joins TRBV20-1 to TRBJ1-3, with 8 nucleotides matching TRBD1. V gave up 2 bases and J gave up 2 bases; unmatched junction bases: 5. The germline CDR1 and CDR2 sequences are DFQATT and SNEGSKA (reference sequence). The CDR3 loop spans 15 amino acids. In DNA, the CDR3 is TGCAGTGCTAGAAGTCGGACAGGGACTGGAAACACCATATATTTT. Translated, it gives CSARSRTGTGNTIYF.